This T cell receptor beta chain stems from a study of blood T cell repertoires in COVID-19. Looking at the study overall: Whether acute or convalescent, the COVID-19 samples came from the United States, Italy and Spain.

CDR3 size: 15 residues. Per the germline V gene, CDR1 is SGDLS and CDR2 is YYNGEE. V was clipped by 3 bases and J by 4 bases; unmatched bases: 5. In the original analysis: Reference gene primer amplification in the assay estimated nucleated cell counts. Assay: immunoSEQ multiplex PCR; the TCRdb copy retains only in-frame clones and omits some. D and trimming were read from the DNA, whereas the V and J calls and clone size are those reported in that table. The sample has approximately 240,000 clones; under 95% are singletons. The V call is TRBV9, the J call TRBJ2-5; 11 bases line up with TRBD2. This receptor was obtained from a woman aged 18 to 35 who had recovered from COVID-19. Sequences were obtained from PBMCs or T cells enriched from blood (not recorded which). The DNA of the CDR3 is TGTGCCAGCAGCGGTAGCGGGGGGGCGGTAGAGACCCAGTACTTC. Translating gives CASSGSGGAVETQYF.